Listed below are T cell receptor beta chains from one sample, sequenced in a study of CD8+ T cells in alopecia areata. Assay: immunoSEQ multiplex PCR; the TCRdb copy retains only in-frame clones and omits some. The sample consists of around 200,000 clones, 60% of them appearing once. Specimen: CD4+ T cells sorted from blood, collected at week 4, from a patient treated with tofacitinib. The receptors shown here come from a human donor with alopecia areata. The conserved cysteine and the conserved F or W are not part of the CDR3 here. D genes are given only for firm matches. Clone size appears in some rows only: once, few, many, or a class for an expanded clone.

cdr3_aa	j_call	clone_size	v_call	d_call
ASSQSSGDYEQY	TRBJ2-7	-	TRBV4-3	TRBD2
ASSMGRTSNQPQH	TRBJ1-5	-	TRBV19	-
ASSYSGRANEQF	TRBJ2-1	-	TRBV6-5	-
ASSLGDYLTDTQY	TRBJ2-3	-	TRBV5-1	TRBD2
SVAGPLINTGELF	TRBJ2-2	-	TRBV29-1	-
ASSVIAAEQF	TRBJ2-1	-	TRBV19	-
AWSAWGTVTGELF	TRBJ2-2	once	TRBV30	TRBD1
ASSESPGGRTGDQY	TRBJ2-3	-	TRBV25-1	-
ASSSGAKNIQY	TRBJ2-4	-	TRBV7-9	-
SVPPGPSNTGELF	TRBJ2-2	-	TRBV29-1	-
ASSDHSRINYGYT	TRBJ1-2	-	TRBV7-9	-
SVASRQNYGYT	TRBJ1-2	-	TRBV29-1	-
AQIRRGSTDTQY	TRBJ2-3	-	TRBV30	-
AWSGTSGYNEQF	TRBJ2-1	-	TRBV30	TRBD2
ASSPSSQGNEQF	TRBJ2-1	-	TRBV4-2	-
ASSYMTGLGQPQH	TRBJ1-5	once	TRBV6-6	-
ASSFLADEQF	TRBJ2-1	few	TRBV11-2	-
ASRRTGWDEQY	TRBJ2-7	-	TRBV6-5	-